These 30 T cell receptor beta chains were all obtained from the same sample, sequenced in a study of regulatory T cells in long-lasting Graves disease. Specified time point: newly diagnosed GD, antithyroid drugs for less than 3 months. Researchers made the TCR library from RNA that was extracted from PBMCs. Both iRepertoire HTBI primers and Arm-PCR of CDR3 regions were used to build the TCR beta libraries. TCRdb reprocessed the multiplex PCR reads with MiXCR, giving one entry per CDR3 protein. The table shows about 470,000 distinct CDR3 sequences, with more than 13% occurring only once. These same records also appear under a second study, on T cells in Graves' hyperthyroidism and ophthalmopathy.

Sequenced material: peripheral blood mononuclear cells (PBMCs), taken at new diagnosis, from a patient treated with antithyroid drugs. Every receptor here comes from a woman aged 25 to 39 with Graves disease.

J is TRBJ1-2 and V is TRBV27; perhaps TRBD1 as D (6 bases). V was pared by 7 bases and J by 0 bases, with 18 bases between. The CDR3 runs 16 residues. CDR1 MNHEY and CDR2 SMNVEV come from the germline V gene (reference sequence). The CDR3 spells CASKTNRASANYGYTF. As DNA, the CDR3 is TGTGCCAGCAAAACGAACAGGGCCTCAGCTAACTATGGCTACACCTTC.

Only a few counts were recorded for this clonotype. The chain is built from TRBV20-1 and TRBJ2-3; D unresolved. With 5 bases removed from V and 3 bases from J, the gap between germline ends came to 18 bases. The CDR3 is made up of 15 amino acids. Germline values: CDR1 DFQATT, CDR2 SNEGSKA (reference sequence). The CDR3 region has the DNA TGCAGTGCTCCCATCCCAGTTGCGGCGACAGATACGCAGTATTTT. This encodes CSAPIPVAATDTQYF.

Only a few counts were recorded for this clonotype. This sequence joins TRBV9 and TRBJ1-6; D gene ambiguous. The CDR3 has 16 amino acids. V lost 3 bases and J 9 bases, leaving 19 bases between the germline ends. The germline V gene encodes CDR1 SGDLS and CDR2 YYNGEE. The CDR3 loop is CASSANSGGIGSPLHF. CDR3 in DNA: TGTGCCAGCAGCGCGAATTCCGGAGGCATAGGTTCACCCCTCCACTTT. Based on the CDR3 plus reference TRBV9 and TRBJ1-6, the full variable domain is DSGVTQTPKHLITATGQRVTLRCSPRSGDLSVYWYQQSLDQGLQFLIQYYNGEERAKGNILERFSAQQFPDLHSELNLSSLELGDSALYFCASSANSGGIGSPLHFGNGTRLTVT.

The chain has TRBV4-2 and TRBJ1-1, with 8 bases that match TRBD1. Germline V lookup: CDR1 LGHNA, CDR2 YNFKEQ. The CDR3 is made up of 16 amino acids. Trimming cost V 1 base and J 0 bases; bases outside gene matches: 4. The CDR3 DNA is TGTGCCAGCAGCCAAGGACAGGGGAACTTGAACACTGAAGCTTTCTTT. This codes for CASSQGQGNLNTEAFF.

The V and J genes are TRBV19 and TRBJ1-1; unclear D gene. V gave up 4 bases and J gave up 2 bases, with 5 bases separating them. The germline V gene has CDR1 LNHDA and CDR2 SQIVND (reference sequence). The CDR3 length is 12 residues. The CDR3 DNA follows: TGTGCCAGTAGTAAGTCAAACACTGAAGCTTTCTTT. Its protein product is CASSKSNTEAFF.

Points on this clonotype: In this CDR3 the conserved last residue, phenylalanine or tryptophan, is missing, so a read error is likely. This rearrangement joins TRBV28 to TRBJ1-1; 8 nucleotides agree with TRBD1. CDR3 length: 15 amino acids. The V gene end was trimmed by 5 bases and the J gene end by 3 bases; junction bases not matched to a gene: 8. Germline V lookup: CDR1 MDHEN, CDR2 SYDVKM. CDR3 residues: CASSVRTGRDTEAFL. CDR3 DNA sequence: TGTGCCAGCAGTGTCAGGACAGGGAGGGACACTGAAGCTTTCCTT.

This clonotype was seen ten or more times. The rearrangement joins TRBV18 to TRBJ2-7; tentative D call: TRBD1 (5 bases). This CDR3 contains 13 residues. Between the trimmed V and J ends, which lost 2 bases and 2 bases, there was a span of 7 bases. Germline V gene sequence: CDR1 KGHSH, CDR2 LQKENI. Here the CDR3 reads CASSPGAAYEQYF. CDR3 DNA: TGTGCCAGCTCACCAGGGGCGGCCTACGAGCAGTACTTC.

This clonotype was counted at least ten times. CDR3 DNA sequence: TGTGCCAGCAGCTCGGGACTAGCCCAGACAGATACGCAGTATTTT. This translates into CASSSGLAQTDTQYF. The chain links TRBV7-3 to TRBJ2-3; the match to TRBD2 covers 9 bases. This CDR3 contains 15 residues. V trimming: 4 bases; J trimming: 3 bases; junction bases outside the gene matches: 5. CDR1 SGHTA and CDR2 FQGTGA come from the germline V gene.

In this sample, this clonotype turned up a few times. This rearrangement joins TRBV24-1 to TRBJ1-2; 9 bases align to TRBD1. Germline CDR1 is KGHDR and CDR2 is SFDVKD. Trimming cost V 5 bases and J 6 bases; bases outside gene matches: 9. The CDR3 is 15 amino acids. CDR3 region: CATSGRDRDKHGYTF. Written as DNA, the CDR3 is TGTGCCACCAGTGGTCGGGACAGGGATAAACATGGCTACACCTTC.

The V call is TRBV30, the J call TRBJ1-6; D not certain. V shed 3 bases and J shed 7 bases, with 7 bases lying between them. Germline lookup yields CDR1 GTSNPN and CDR2 SVGIG (reference sequence). The CDR3 sequence is 12 residues long. CDR3: CAWRVPNSPLHF. CDR3 DNA sequence: TGTGCCTGGAGGGTCCCGAATTCACCCCTCCACTTT.

In this sample, this clonotype turned up many times. The rearrangement joins TRBV2 to TRBJ2-1; no definite D call. Deletions cut 5 bases from V and 7 bases from J, with 6 bases between. The CDR3 spans 11 residues. Germline loops: CDR1 SNHLY, CDR2 FYNNEI. DNA of the CDR3: TGTGCCAGCAGTCCTTTAAATGAGCAGTTCTTC. Protein: CASSPLNEQFF.

This clonotype was recorded a few times. The chain is built from TRBV12-3 or TRBV12-4 and TRBJ2-3; 7 nucleotides agree with TRBD1. The CDR3 spans 15 residues. Losses at the gene ends were 4 bases for V and 2 bases for J; bases not matched to a gene: 6. CDR3 nucleotide sequence: TGTGCCAGCAGTTCGGACAGGTCCACCACAGATACGCAGTATTTT. It is translated as CASSSDRSTTDTQYF.

The chain recombines TRBV10-2 with TRBJ2-1, with TRBD2 matching over 8 bases. V lost 5 bases to trimming and J lost 8 bases; unmatched junction nucleotides: 5. Germline V lookup: CDR1 WSHSY, CDR2 SAAADI. The CDR3 covers 13 residues. The DNA for the CDR3 is TGCGCCAGCAGTTCAGCGGGAGTTGATGAGCAGTTCTTC. Its translation is CASSSAGVDEQFF.

The V and J genes are TRBV27 and TRBJ2-5, with a weak D call TRBD2 (7 bases). Trimming pared 6 bases from V and 2 bases from J, leaving 16 bases between. The germline gives CDR1 MNHEY, CDR2 SMNVEV (reference sequence). The CDR3 is 15 amino acids. The CDR3 is CASRYGGGHQETQYF. The CDR3 region has the DNA TGTGCCAGCAGATATGGGGGGGGACATCAAGAGACCCAGTACTTC.

This clonotype appeared a few times. The rearrangement uses TRBV5-1 and TRBJ2-7; maybe TRBD2 (6 bases). V gave up 0 bases and J gave up 4 bases, with 14 bases separating them. Germline CDR1 is SGHRS and CDR2 is YFSETQ. The CDR3 contains 15 residues. The DNA of the CDR3 is TGCGCCAGCAGCTTGGCCCTTGCGGGGATATACGAGCAGTACTTC. It specifies CASSLALAGIYEQYF.

This clonotype was counted many times. The J gene is TRBJ2-7, the V gene TRBV12-3 or TRBV12-4, with TRBD2 identical over 8 bases. With V trimmed by 6 bases and J by 5 bases, 6 bases remained unmatched. The CDR3 is 13 amino acids. CDR3 DNA sequence: TGTGCCAGCAGCCGGGGGGGGCAGGACGAGCAGTACTTC. Its translation: CASSRGGQDEQYF.

This clonotype was seen repeatedly, ten times or more. The V gene is TRBV30, the J gene TRBJ1-5; D remains ambiguous. This CDR3 has 14 amino acids. Trimming pared 8 bases from V and 0 bases from J, leaving 14 bases between. The germline V gene has CDR1 GTSNPN and CDR2 SVGIG (reference sequence). The CDR3 here is CAQTNRYSNQPQHF. In nucleotides, the CDR3 is TGTGCCCAAACGAACAGATATAGCAATCAGCCCCAGCATTTT. Using reference TRBV30 and TRBJ1-5 for the parts outside the CDR3, the full variable domain is SQTIHQWPATLVQPVGSPLSLECTVEGTSNPNLYWYRQAAGRGLQLLFYSVGIGQISSEVPQNLSASRPQDRQFILSSKKLLLSDSGFYLCAQTNRYSNQPQHFGDGTRLSIL.

There are many counts of this clonotype. The rearrangement links TRBV2 to TRBJ1-6; D uncertain. V was pared by 4 bases and J by 7 bases, with 11 bases between. The CDR3 is 14 amino acids. Germline V lookup: CDR1 SNHLY, CDR2 FYNNEI. The DNA of the CDR3 is TGTGCCAGCAGTGTGCAAGGGATGAATTCACCCCTCCACTTT. Protein: CASSVQGMNSPLHF.

In this sample, this clonotype turned up a few times. V is TRBV6-1 and J is TRBJ1-2, with 8 bases identical to TRBD1. Per the germline V gene, CDR1 is MNHNS and CDR2 is SASEGT. The length of the CDR3 is 15 residues. Losses at the gene ends were 0 bases for V and 7 bases for J; bases not matched to a gene: 7. The chain's CDR3 is CASSEAGQGAGGYTF. The CDR3, as DNA: TGTGCCAGCAGTGAAGCCGGGCAGGGGGCGGGTGGCTACACCTTC.

V usage is TRBV27 and J usage is TRBJ2-7; D not resolved. V lost 5 bases and J 3 bases, leaving 17 bases between the germline ends. The CDR3 is made up of 15 amino acids. CDR1 MNHEY and CDR2 SMNVEV come from the germline V gene (reference sequence). CDR3 sequence (DNA): TGTGCCAGCAGTCGCATAGGTGACTCCTTCTACGAGCAGTACTTC. This sequence encodes CASSRIGDSFYEQYF.

This clonotype was seen many times. This sequence joins TRBV18 and TRBJ2-3; 13 nucleotides agree with TRBD2. CDR3 length: 17 amino acids. Germline assignment: CDR1 KGHSH and CDR2 LQKENI. Losses at the gene ends were 3 bases for V and 6 bases for J; bases not matched to a gene: 9. CDR3 residues: CASSPTTGLAGSDTQYF. The CDR3 DNA sequence: TGTGCCAGCTCACCGACGACGGGACTAGCGGGATCGGATACGCAGTATTTT.

This clonotype was found a few times. The chain combines TRBV24-1 with TRBJ1-4, with TRBD1 as a possible D gene (5 bases). The V gene's germline CDR1 is KGHDR and CDR2 SFDVKD. This CDR3 has 12 amino acids. V shed 4 bases and J shed 6 bases, with 5 bases lying between them. DNA of the CDR3: TGTGCCACCAGTGAGGGGGATGAAAAACTGTTTTTT. This sequence encodes CATSEGDEKLFF.

There are a few counts of this clonotype. The chain employs TRBV20-1 and TRBJ2-2; TRBD2 aligns across 8 bases. Germline values: CDR1 DFQATT, CDR2 SNEGSKA (reference sequence). CDR3 size: 15 residues. J was trimmed by 5 bases and V by 5 bases; bases with no gene match: 10. CDR3 sequence (DNA): TGCAGTGCTTCTACGGGAGGGCCTTGGACCGGGGAGCTGTTTTTT. Protein sequence: CSASTGGPWTGELFF.

This clonotype appeared many times. The chain couples TRBV19 to TRBJ1-1; D uncertain. V lost 4 bases, J lost 11 bases, and 11 bases lay in between. Looked up from germline, CDR1 is LNHDA and CDR2 is SQIVND (reference sequence). This CDR3 comprises 11 residues. This CDR3 reads CASSKGREAFF. The CDR3 DNA reads as TGTGCCAGTAGTAAAGGACGGGAGGCTTTCTTT.

There are many counts of this clonotype. This chain connects TRBV2 to TRBJ2-5, with TRBD2 matching over 9 bases. The ends lost 8 bases at V and 4 bases at J; junction bases unmatched: 11. The germline V gene encodes CDR1 SNHLY and CDR2 FYNNEI. CDR3 length equals 15 residues. This CDR3 is CASRSGSGLRETQYF. Here the CDR3 DNA reads TGTGCCAGCCGTAGCGGGAGTGGGTTGAGAGAGACCCAGTACTTC. The variable domain in full, completed from reference TRBV2 and TRBJ2-5, reads EPEVTQTPSHQVTQMGQEVILRCVPISNHLYFYWYRQILGQKVEFLVSFYNNEISEKSEIFDDQFSVERPDGSNFTLKIRSTKLEDSAMYFCASRSGSGLRETQYFGPGTRLLVL.

This clonotype was counted many times. This sequence joins TRBV3-1 and TRBJ2-3; TRBD1 matches at 7 bases. The length of the CDR3 is 15 residues. CDR1 and CDR2 from the germline V gene are LGHDT and YNNKEL (reference sequence). J gave up 0 bases and V 4 bases, and 4 bases lay outside the gene matches. CDR3 sequence (DNA): TGTGCCAGCAGCCGACCGACAGGGAGCACAGATACGCAGTATTTT. This codes for CASSRPTGSTDTQYF.

This clonotype was picked up a small number of times. At one end the junction does not follow the germline gene, possibly because of a read error. J is TRBJ2-1 and V is TRBV6-9; tentative D call: TRBD2 (5 bases). The CDR3 runs 15 residues. The germline gives CDR1 MNHGY, CDR2 SVAAGI. The CDR3 nucleotides are TGTGCCAGCAGTTACCATAGCACAGACTACAATGAGCAGTCCTTC. Translation gives CASSYHSTDYNEQSF.

This clonotype has a count of ten or more. The J gene is TRBJ2-7, the V gene TRBV7-9; D remains ambiguous. CDR1 SEHNR and CDR2 FQNEAQ come from the germline V gene (reference sequence). Deletions cut 5 bases from V and 2 bases from J, with 10 bases between. The CDR3 sequence is 13 residues long. The CDR3 sequence is CASSPRNAYEQYF. Here the CDR3 DNA reads TGTGCCAGCAGCCCTCGTAATGCCTACGAGCAGTACTTC.

This chain connects TRBV19 to TRBJ2-7; TRBD2 matches 7 bases. CDR1 and CDR2 from the germline V gene are LNHDA and SQIVND (reference sequence). With 4 bases clipped from V and 3 bases from J, the junction kept 9 bases outside the gene matches. The CDR3 contains 15 residues. CDR3 DNA sequence: TGTGCCAGTAGTACTGTGGAGCGGGACCACTACGAGCAGTACTTC. It encodes CASSTVERDHYEQYF.

In its sample, this clonotype was seen a few times. V gene TRBV24-1 combines with J gene TRBJ1-2; no firm D call. Germline values: CDR1 KGHDR, CDR2 SFDVKD. The CDR3 sequence is 13 residues long. Deletions cut 1 base from V and 5 bases from J, with 7 bases between. CDR3 sequence: CATSDFGGYGYTF. CDR3 nucleotides: TGTGCCACCAGTGATTTTGGAGGGTATGGCTACACCTTC.